The next 25 T cell receptor beta chains were all read from a single sample in a study of cytomegalovirus exposure and HLA in healthy donors. The PCR contained 60 Vbeta and 13 Jbeta primers. Assay: immunoSEQ multiplex PCR; the TCRdb copy retains only in-frame clones and omits some. The ten top clones account for roughly an eighth, within a sample of about 77,000 clones. The specimen sequenced was PBMCs. These receptors all come from a man in his fifties in good health and CMV-seropositive.

J is TRBJ1-4 and V is TRBV9, with a weak D call TRBD1 (5 bases). Germline CDR1 and CDR2: SGDLS and YYNGEE. The CDR3 totals 15 residues. The V and J ends lost 0 bases and 1 base respectively, with 7 bases between them. CDR3 DNA sequence: TGTGCCAGCAGCGTAGGAAGGGGAACTAATGAAAAACTGTTTTTT. Protein sequence: CASSVGRGTNEKLFF. Variable domain in full (rest from reference TRBV9 and TRBJ1-4): DSGVTQTPKHLITATGQRVTLRCSPRSGDLSVYWYQQSLDQGLQFLIQYYNGEERAKGNILERFSAQQFPDLHSELNLSSLELGDSALYFCASSVGRGTNEKLFFGSGTQLSVL.

This chain joins TRBV18 and TRBJ2-7, with 9 positions matching TRBD1. CDR1 KGHSH and CDR2 LQKENI come from the germline V gene. V was clipped by 3 bases and J by 3 bases; unmatched bases: 3. There are 14 residues in the CDR3. CDR3 DNA: TGTGCCAGCTCACCGGGACAGGGCAACTACGAGCAGTACGTC. Residues: CASSPGQGNYEQYV.

A word on this clone: The sample contains more than one DNA sequence encoding this CDR3. V is TRBV27 and J is TRBJ1-1; D may be TRBD1 (5 bases). CDR1 is MNHEY, CDR2 SMNVEV, per germline (reference sequence). This CDR3 contains 14 residues. Deletions cut 3 bases from V and 5 bases from J, with 13 bases between. In nucleotides, the CDR3 is TGTGCCAGCAGTTTTAATCCGGGGGGGACTGAAGCTTTCTTT. It encodes CASSFNPGGTEAFF.

This rearrangement joins TRBV4-2 to TRBJ2-2, with D perhaps matching TRBD1 (5 bases). Germline CDR1 and CDR2: LGHNA and YNFKEQ. The CDR3 runs 17 residues. The ends were cut back, 0 bases at V and 0 bases at J, with 11 bases in the middle. The CDR3 sequence is CASSQDSVGANTGELFF. DNA for the CDR3: TGTGCCAGCAGCCAAGATTCGGTAGGGGCGAACACCGGGGAGCTGTTTTTT.

V is TRBV2 and J is TRBJ2-7; TRBD2 matches at 11 bases. Germline loops: CDR1 SNHLY, CDR2 FYNNEI. Germline trimming cut 4 bases from V and 0 bases from J; bases unmatched to any gene: 5. The CDR3 covers 16 residues. The CDR3, as DNA: TGTGCCAGCAGTGCGGCTAGCGGGGGGAGCTCCTACGAGCAGTACTTC. Protein product: CASSAASGGSSYEQYF.

The CDR3 is CASSLGTGVNYGYTF. The CDR3 DNA follows: TGTGCCAGCAGCTTGGGGACAGGGGTAAACTATGGCTACACCTTC. This rearrangement joins TRBV5-6 to TRBJ1-2; 9 bases agree with TRBD1. This CDR3 has 15 residues. V lost 0 bases, J lost 2 bases, and 2 bases stayed unmatched. Germline V lookup: CDR1 SGHDT, CDR2 YYEEEE.

The CDR3 here is CASSLGSDSPLHF. For the CDR3, the DNA is TGTGCCAGCAGCCTCGGGTCGGATTCACCCCTCCACTTT. The chain uses TRBV27 and TRBJ1-6; D is unclear. There are 13 residues in the CDR3. V shed 6 bases and J shed 8 bases, with 11 bases lying between them. CDR1 and CDR2 from the germline V gene are MNHEY and SMNVEV (reference sequence).

The chain couples TRBV7-9 to TRBJ2-5; perhaps TRBD1 as D (6 bases). CDR3 length: 13 amino acids. V was pared by 10 bases and J by 5 bases, with 17 bases between. Germline CDR1 is SEHNR and CDR2 is FQNEAQ (reference sequence). The CDR3: CATSVGQLETQYF. In DNA form, the CDR3 reads TGTGCCACCTCTGTCGGACAGTTGGAGACCCAGTACTTC. The variable domain in full, with the rest retrieved from reference TRBV7-9 and TRBJ2-5, is DTGVSQNPRHKITKRGQNVTFRCDPISEHNRLYWYRQTLGQGPEFLTYFQNEAQLEKSRLLSDRFSAERPKGSFSTLEIQRTEQGDSAMYLCATSVGQLETQYFGPGTRLLVL.

V usage is TRBV28 and J usage is TRBJ2-6; no firm D call. The length of the CDR3 is 16 residues. Germline values: CDR1 MDHEN, CDR2 SYDVKM. V was clipped by 5 bases and J by 2 bases, with 13 bases between them. This chain's CDR3 is CASSPPFIAGANVLTF. CDR3 bases: TGTGCCAGCAGTCCCCCGTTTATAGCTGGGGCCAACGTCCTGACTTTC.

This chain uses TRBV7-8 with TRBJ1-6; TRBD1 aligns across 7 bases. This CDR3 has 17 residues. The V gene's germline CDR1 is SGHVS and CDR2 FQNEAQ. Losses at the gene ends were 5 bases for V and 3 bases for J; bases not matched to a gene: 10. The CDR3 reads CASSLRGGGGYNSPLHF. The DNA for the CDR3 is TGTGCCAGCAGCCTTAGAGGAGGGGGCGGCTATAATTCACCCCTCCACTTT.

The chain is built from TRBV6-5 and TRBJ2-1, with D possibly being TRBD2 (6 bases). The germline V gene encodes CDR1 MNHEY and CDR2 SVGAGI. The CDR3 is 15 amino acids. The ends were cut back, 4 bases at V and 5 bases at J, with 15 bases in the middle. CDR3 coding DNA: TGTGCCAGCAGTTTCCGGGACTCACCCCACAATGAGCAGTTCTTC. Amino acids: CASSFRDSPHNEQFF.

The chain is built from TRBV7-8 and TRBJ1-2, with 8 bases that match TRBD1. This CDR3 has 14 amino acids. The V and J ends lost 3 bases and 7 bases, in that order; junction bases with no gene match: 7. In germline, CDR1 is SGHVS, CDR2 FQNEAQ. For the CDR3, the DNA is TGTGCCAGCAGCTTTTCAGGGGGCGCGGGTGGCTACACCTTC. Its translation is CASSFSGGAGGYTF.

This chain connects TRBV19 to TRBJ1-1; no clear D gene. Trimming shortened V by 3 bases and J by 0 bases, and 14 bases separated the two germline ends. Germline values: CDR1 LNHDA, CDR2 SQIVND (reference sequence). The CDR3 has 16 amino acids. This chain's CDR3 is CASSIAREGMNTEAFF. In nucleotides, the CDR3 is TGTGCCAGTAGTATCGCGAGGGAAGGCATGAACACTGAAGCTTTCTTT.

The chain uses TRBV12-5 and TRBJ2-2; TRBD2 matches at 10 bases. This CDR3 spans 18 amino acids. CDR1 and CDR2 (germline): LGHNT, FRNRAP. Unmatched junction bases numbered 9, after V lost 2 bases and J lost 3 bases. Written as DNA, the CDR3 is TGTGCTAGTGGTTTGCTCGGGCTAGCGGGAGAGGACACCGGGGAGCTGTTTTTT. The encoded protein is CASGLLGLAGEDTGELFF.

V and J are TRBV27 and TRBJ1-6; D gene unclear. Germline V gene lookup returns CDR1 MNHEY and CDR2 SMNVEV (reference sequence). Deletions cut 4 bases from V and 10 bases from J, with 11 bases between. The CDR3 spans 13 residues. The CDR3, as DNA: TGTGCCAGCAGTTCCCGAGCCCCCTCACCCCTCCACTTT. Its protein is CASSSRAPSPLHF.

The V and J genes are TRBV6-1 and TRBJ1-1; TRBD1 matches 9 bases. Per the germline V gene, CDR1 is MNHNS and CDR2 is SASEGT. Losses at the gene ends were 7 bases for V and 4 bases for J; bases not matched to a gene: 10. This CDR3 has 15 amino acids. The CDR3 is CASNPTGGAPTEAFF. As DNA, the CDR3 is TGTGCCAGCAACCCAACAGGGGGCGCCCCCACTGAAGCTTTCTTT.

The chain joins TRBV27 to TRBJ1-4, with D perhaps matching TRBD1 (6 bases). Trimming shortened V by 0 bases and J by 5 bases, and 7 bases separated the two germline ends. Germline CDR1 and CDR2: MNHEY and SMNVEV (reference sequence). CDR3 length equals 14 residues. The chain's CDR3 is CASSLSRGNEKLFF. The CDR3 DNA sequence: TGTGCCAGCAGTTTATCAAGGGGGAATGAAAAACTGTTTTTT.

The chain links TRBV28 to TRBJ2-7; maybe TRBD2 (6 bases). V dropped 7 bases and J dropped 7 bases, with 14 bases sitting between them. CDR1 MDHEN and CDR2 SYDVKM come from the germline V gene. This CDR3 has 12 residues. CDR3 residues: CASKVSAGEQYF. In DNA form, the CDR3 reads TGTGCCAGCAAAGTTTCGGCGGGAGAGCAGTACTTC.

The V and J genes are TRBV4-2 and TRBJ2-7, with 9 bases that match TRBD2. The germline V gene encodes CDR1 LGHNA and CDR2 YNFKEQ. This CDR3 spans 16 amino acids. Losses at the gene ends were 0 bases for V and 4 bases for J; bases not matched to a gene: 7. This CDR3 is CASSQEPSGTLYEQYF. In nucleotides, the CDR3 is TGTGCCAGCAGCCAAGAACCTAGCGGGACCTTATACGAGCAGTACTTC.

The chain uses TRBV28 and TRBJ1-2; tentatively, D is TRBD1 (6 bases). The V gene lost 3 bases and the J gene lost 2 bases, with 10 bases spanning the gap. Germline V gene data show CDR1 as MDHEN and CDR2 as SYDVKM. The CDR3 spans 14 residues. The CDR3 sequence: CASSFIQGNYGYTF. DNA of the CDR3: TGTGCCAGCAGTTTCATACAGGGAAACTATGGCTACACCTTC.

The CDR3 nucleotides are TGTGCCAGCAGTAGGGGCCTCTACGAGCAGTACTTC. Translated, it gives CASSRGLYEQYF. V gene TRBV11-2 combines with J gene TRBJ2-7; weak D call: TRBD1 (5 bases). V dropped 6 bases and J dropped 3 bases, with 9 bases sitting between them. The CDR3 is 12 amino acids. CDR1 is SGHAT, CDR2 FQNNGV, per germline.

The chain employs TRBV5-1 and TRBJ1-6, with 8 bases lining up with TRBD1. V lost 3 bases and J lost 7; bases outside the gene matches: 6. From germline, CDR1 is SGHRS and CDR2 YFSETQ. The CDR3 covers 15 residues. The CDR3 loop is CASSSWTGWNSPLHF. CDR3 bases: TGCGCCAGCAGCTCATGGACAGGGTGGAATTCACCCCTCCACTTT.

This chain links TRBV5-6 with TRBJ2-2; D unresolved. Trimming removed 4 bases from V and 5 bases from J, with 9 bases in between. The CDR3 is made up of 13 amino acids. CDR1 SGHDT and CDR2 YYEEEE come from the germline V gene. The CDR3 nucleotides are TGTGCCAGCAGCCTCCCGGTTACCGGGGAGCTGTTTTTT. Its translation is CASSLPVTGELFF. Together with reference TRBV5-6 and TRBJ2-2, the CDR3 gives the full variable domain: DAGVTQSPTHLIKTRGQQVTLRCSPKSGHDTVSWYQQALGQGPQFIFQYYEEEERQRGNFPDRFSGHQFPNYSSELNVNALLLGDSALYLCASSLPVTGELFFGEGSRLTVL.

V is TRBV27 and J is TRBJ1-2; TRBD1 matches at 7 bases. In germline, CDR1 is MNHEY, CDR2 SMNVEV (reference sequence). With V trimmed by 4 bases and J by 5 bases, 10 bases remained unmatched. This CDR3 has 15 amino acids. CDR3 sequence (DNA): TGTGCCAGCAGTTCATTTTTGACAGGGCCATATGGCTACACCTTC. Amino acids: CASSSFLTGPYGYTF.

The J gene is TRBJ2-5, the V gene TRBV9; 7 nucleotides align to TRBD1. The CDR3 loop spans 14 amino acids. From germline, CDR1 is SGDLS and CDR2 YYNGEE. The ends lost 5 bases at V and 5 bases at J; junction bases unmatched: 9. CDR3 nucleotides: TGTGCCAGCAGTGACGACAGGGACCTGGAGACCCAGTACTTC. This encodes CASSDDRDLETQYF.